The 23 T cell receptor beta chains presented below share a single source sample, sequenced in a study of cytomegalovirus exposure and HLA in healthy donors (dated 2017 in TCRdb). The library was obtained by the immunoSEQ multiplex PCR assay. For the multiplex PCR, a mixture combining 60 forward primers for TCR Vbeta segments and 13 reverse primers for TCR Jbeta segments was used. Sourced from immuneACCESS, this table was stored by TCRdb with only in-frame sequences that have V and J called. A share of the clones is absent; for the studies checked, an unresolved V gene accounts for under half, and the remainder has no known explanation. The sample table contains about 130,000 clones; only one count was recorded for roughly 80% of them. In total, the top ten clones hold roughly 4% of the sample. The specimen was PBMCs. Receptors originate from a woman in her thirties or forties in good health and CMV-seronegative.

The chain recombines TRBV6-1 with TRBJ2-7; 9 nucleotides agree with TRBD2. The CDR3 length is 13 residues. Germline V gives CDR1 MNHNS, CDR2 SASEGT. Losses at the gene ends were 6 bases for V and 3 bases for J; bases not matched to a gene: 3. CDR3 bases: TGTGCCAGCAGCGGACTAGCGCTCTACGAGCAGTACTTC. Its translation is CASSGLALYEQYF.

V usage is TRBV27 and J usage is TRBJ2-7, with 7 bases aligning to TRBD2. Germline V gene data show CDR1 as MNHEY and CDR2 as SMNVEV (reference sequence). The CDR3 extends over 13 amino acids. V lost 6 bases to trimming and J lost 4 bases; unmatched junction nucleotides: 6. CDR3 DNA sequence: TGTGCCAGCAGACCAGGACTAGTTTACGAGCAGTACTTC. Residues: CASRPGLVYEQYF.

This chain links TRBV15 with TRBJ2-1; D perhaps matches TRBD1 (6 bases). The CDR3 loop spans 15 amino acids. Looked up from germline, CDR1 is LNHNV and CDR2 is YYDKDF (reference sequence). Trimming left V 2 bases short and J 4 bases short, with 12 bases between. CDR3 in DNA: TGTGCCACCAGCAGATCCGGGACACGTTACAATGAGCAGTTCTTC. Its translation: CATSRSGTRYNEQFF.

This clone was observed a few times. The chain carries TRBV7-2 and TRBJ1-2; D remains ambiguous. The CDR3 extends over 12 amino acids. Germline CDR1 reads SGHTA; CDR2 reads FQGNSA. Deletions cut 2 bases from V and 8 bases from J, with 9 bases between. CDR3 DNA sequence: TGTGCCAGCAGCTTATCTGGGCGCGGCTACACCTTC. Its protein product is CASSLSGRGYTF.

The CDR3 bases are TGTGCCAGCAGCCTGGGACTAGCGGGGGGCTACGAGCAGTACTTC. Residues: CASSLGLAGGYEQYF. The J gene is TRBJ2-7, the V gene TRBV7-2, with 15 bases aligning to TRBD2. This CDR3 region has 15 residues. Germline-derived CDR1 and CDR2 are SGHTA and FQGNSA. V shed 5 bases, J shed 3 bases, and the junction held 2 bases outside the gene matches.

The chain couples TRBV5-4 to TRBJ1-4, with 11 bases lining up with TRBD1. With V trimmed by 0 bases and J by 3 bases, 7 bases remained unmatched. CDR1 and CDR2 (germline): SGHNT, YYREEE (reference sequence). This CDR3 is 18 amino acids long. The CDR3 coding sequence is TGTGCCAGCAGCTTGGGGACAGGGGGCGCCGGGGCTAATGAAAAACTGTTTTTT. This codes for CASSLGTGGAGANEKLFF.

In this sample, this clone turned up once. This chain joins TRBV4-3 and TRBJ2-7; perhaps TRBD1 as D (5 bases). V was clipped by 0 bases and J by 2 bases, with 8 bases between them. The CDR3 has 14 amino acids. Germline V CDR1 and CDR2: LGHNA, YSLEER. CDR3 region: CASSQEAGPYEQYF. CDR3 sequence (DNA): TGCGCCAGCAGCCAAGAGGCAGGGCCCTACGAGCAGTACTTC.

The chain uses TRBV4-1 and TRBJ1-1; D is uncertain. Germline V gene data show CDR1 as MGHRA and CDR2 as YSYEKL. The ends were cut back, 4 bases at V and 5 bases at J, with 17 bases in the middle. The CDR3 consists of 15 residues. The CDR3 nucleotides are TGCGCCAGCAGCCCCCTTCCTTCGGGAGGAACTGAAGCTTTCTTT. This encodes CASSPLPSGGTEAFF.

The rearrangement uses TRBV7-8 and TRBJ2-1, with 7 nucleotides matching TRBD2. In germline, CDR1 is SGHVS, CDR2 FQNEAQ. The CDR3 spans 17 residues. V was clipped by 4 bases and J by 6 bases; unmatched bases: 15. CDR3 amino acids: CASSSPPRGGLPNEQFF. In DNA form, the CDR3 reads TGTGCCAGCAGCTCCCCCCCGCGGGGAGGGCTACCCAATGAGCAGTTCTTC.

The V call is TRBV5-1, the J call TRBJ1-1, with D possibly being TRBD1 (6 bases). With 5 bases removed from V and 3 bases from J, the gap between germline ends came to 17 bases. The germline gives CDR1 SGHRS, CDR2 YFSETQ. CDR3 length: 15 amino acids. This CDR3 is CASRASGARDTEAFF. The DNA for the CDR3 is TGCGCCAGCAGGGCGTCAGGGGCCCGCGACACTGAAGCTTTCTTT.

A remark on this clone: The same CDR3 is also encoded by other DNA sequences in this sample. The chain carries TRBV5-1 and TRBJ2-1; D not resolved. Trimming pared 0 bases from V and 7 bases from J, leaving 5 bases between. The CDR3 is made up of 12 amino acids. CDR1 and CDR2 (germline): SGHRS, YFSETQ. Written as DNA, the CDR3 is TGCGCCAGCAGCTTGGGGCGGAATGAGCAGTTCTTC. This translates into CASSLGRNEQFF.

This clone was counted between two and nine times. In DNA form, the CDR3 reads TGTGCCAGCAGCCACGGGACAGGGAATGAAAAACTGTTTTTT. This sequence encodes CASSHGTGNEKLFF. The genes are TRBV5-6 and TRBJ1-4; 9 bases are a match to TRBD1. The length of the CDR3 is 14 residues. J was trimmed by 5 bases and V by 4 bases; bases with no gene match: 3. The germline CDR1 and CDR2 sequences are SGHDT and YYEEEE.

The chain carries TRBV4-2 and TRBJ1-2; D is perhaps TRBD1 (5 bases). Germline V CDR1 and CDR2: LGHNA, YNFKEQ. The CDR3 contains 14 residues. V was clipped by 3 bases and J by 3 bases, with 11 bases between them. The CDR3 nucleotides read TGTGCCAGCAGCCATGGGCAGGGCGACTATGGCTACACCTTC. Translation: CASSHGQGDYGYTF.

This clone was observed a single time. This chain links TRBV4-3 with TRBJ2-3, with 15 positions matching TRBD2. This CDR3 comprises 17 residues. V gave up 1 base and J gave up 6 bases; unmatched junction bases: 5. From germline, CDR1 is LGHNA and CDR2 YSLEER. The CDR3 here is CASSQGTSGRAVDTQYF. The CDR3 DNA follows: TGCGCCAGCAGCCAAGGGACTAGCGGGAGGGCCGTGGATACGCAGTATTTT.

A word on this clone: The junction differs from germline at one of its ends, possibly a read error. The chain joins TRBV7-9 to TRBJ1-6; D possibly corresponds to TRBD1 (5 bases). Germline CDR1 is SEHNR and CDR2 is FQNEAQ (reference sequence). The CDR3 loop spans 15 amino acids. The CDR3 DNA follows: TGTTCCAGCAGCCTCGGCAGGGCGGAAAATTCACCCCTCCACTTT. It encodes CSSSLGRAENSPLHF.

The chain has TRBV5-1 and TRBJ2-7; TRBD2 matches at 7 bases. The V segment lost 4 bases and the J segment 2 bases; nucleotides outside the gene matches: 6. Germline-derived CDR1 and CDR2 are SGHRS and YFSETQ. This CDR3 has 14 amino acids. The CDR3 sequence is CASSPVSGPYEQYF. The CDR3 DNA reads as TGCGCCAGCAGCCCCGTTAGCGGGCCCTACGAGCAGTACTTC.

The chain links TRBV5-6 to TRBJ1-1, with no clear D. There are 14 residues in the CDR3. Trimming cost V 0 bases and J 3 bases, with 9 bases left between them. Germline CDR1 SGHDT, CDR2 YYEEEE. The DNA for the CDR3 is TGTGCCAGCAGCTTGGAAACACGTCACACTGAAGCTTTCTTT. This sequence encodes CASSLETRHTEAFF.

A note on this clone: A read error may account for a junction end that differs from germline. The rearrangement joins TRBV25-1 to TRBJ2-7; 9 bases line up with TRBD1. CDR3 length: 15 amino acids. The germline V gene has CDR1 MGHDK and CDR2 SYGVNS. The CDR3 loop reads CTSSPRQGGSYEQYF. The CDR3, as DNA: TGTACCAGCAGTCCAAGACAGGGGGGCTCCTACGAGCAGTACTTC.

V is TRBV13 and J is TRBJ2-1, with 8 bases that match TRBD2. The CDR3 spans 15 residues. V was pared by 1 base and J by 6 bases, with 5 bases of the junction left unmatched. CDR1 is PRHDT, CDR2 FYEKMQ, per germline (reference sequence). This CDR3 is CASSLASGSINEQFF. The CDR3 bases are TGTGCCAGCAGCTTAGCCAGCGGGAGTATCAATGAGCAGTTCTTC.

The chain has TRBV10-3 and TRBJ1-4; D might be TRBD1 (6 bases). Trimming took off 3 bases at V and 6 bases at J, with 11 bases between the two ends. The CDR3 is 14 amino acids. Per the germline V gene, CDR1 is ENHRY and CDR2 is SYGVKD. The CDR3 region is CAISDGGGDEKLFF. For the CDR3, the DNA is TGTGCCATCAGTGATGGGGGCGGAGATGAAAAACTGTTTTTT.

The chain is built from TRBV15 and TRBJ2-7; 9 positions agree with TRBD2. CDR1 is LNHNV and CDR2 is YYDKDF in the germline V gene (reference sequence). V was clipped by 4 bases and J by 0 bases; unmatched bases: 7. This CDR3 spans 16 amino acids. The CDR3 region has the DNA TGTGCCACCAGCAATTCTCGGACTAGCGACTCCTACGAGCAGTACTTC. Amino acids: CATSNSRTSDSYEQYF.

The V call is TRBV30, the J call TRBJ2-3; D is possibly TRBD2 (6 bases). CDR1 is GTSNPN and CDR2 is SVGIG in the germline V gene (reference sequence). Trimming cost V 4 bases and J 2 bases, with 19 bases left between them. The CDR3 sequence is 16 residues long. CDR3 in DNA: TGTGCCTGGATTGTCATAGCGGACGGGGACACAGATACGCAGTATTTT. This encodes CAWIVIADGDTDTQYF.

A single count supports this clone. Its ends do not fully match the called genes, so a read error is possible. The J gene is TRBJ2-7, the V gene TRBV2; 8 positions agree with TRBD1. The CDR3 sequence is 15 residues long. The germline V gene encodes CDR1 SNHLY and CDR2 FYNNEI. In nucleotides, the CDR3 is TGTGCCAGCAGGGAAGGGCAGGGGGCACTGAAAGAGCAGTACTTC. It specifies CASREGQGALKEQYF.